The following is a T cell receptor (beta chain) sequence with its context. This sample was taken from a study of CD8 T cells in Susac syndrome. An amount of RNA that ranged from roughly 0.5 to 1 ug was reverse transcribed with random hexamers. From the immunoSEQ multiplex PCR reads, TCRdb called clonotypes with MiXCR, one entry per CDR3 protein. The data show fewer than 150,000 distinct CDR3 sequences, over 85% seen once. The specimen sequenced was CD8+ T cells from PBMCs. This receptor was taken from a human donor in good health.

CDR3 in DNA: TGTGCCAGCAGTTTATTGGGTGGGGAGCTGTTTTTT. Amino acid sequence: CASSLLGGELFF. V and J are TRBV27 and TRBJ2-2, with D hard to call. Germline V CDR1 and CDR2: MNHEY, SMNVEV (reference sequence). V lost 1 base and J lost 8, with 5 bases in between. CDR3 length: 12 residues.